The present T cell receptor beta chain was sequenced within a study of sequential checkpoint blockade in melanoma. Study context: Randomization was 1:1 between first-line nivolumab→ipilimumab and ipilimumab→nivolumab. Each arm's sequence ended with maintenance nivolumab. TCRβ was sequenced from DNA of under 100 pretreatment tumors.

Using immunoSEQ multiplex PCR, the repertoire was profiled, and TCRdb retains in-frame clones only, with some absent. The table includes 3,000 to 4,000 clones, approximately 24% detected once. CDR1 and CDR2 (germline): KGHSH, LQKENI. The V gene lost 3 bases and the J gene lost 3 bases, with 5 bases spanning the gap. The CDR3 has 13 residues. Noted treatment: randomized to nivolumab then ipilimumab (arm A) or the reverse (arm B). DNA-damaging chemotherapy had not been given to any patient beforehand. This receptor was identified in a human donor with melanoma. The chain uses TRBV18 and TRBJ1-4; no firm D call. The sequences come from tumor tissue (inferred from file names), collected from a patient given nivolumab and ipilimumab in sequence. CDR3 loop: CASSPSSNEKLFF. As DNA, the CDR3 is TGTGCCAGCTCACCCAGTTCTAATGAAAAACTGTTTTTT.